Listed here are 21 T cell receptor beta chains from one sample, sequenced in a study of shared clonotypes between healthy human individuals. Sequencing used immunoSEQ multiplex PCR; TCRdb keeps in-frame clones, though not all of them. Here the sample spans about a million clones, under 80% being singletons. Sequencing was done on a sample of memory CD4+ T cells sorted from blood. Specified subset: CD45RA-negative fraction. These receptors were collected from a man in his late teens or twenties in good health.

This clone was seen more than once but under ten times. The chain carries TRBV11-2 and TRBJ2-5; D possibly uses TRBD1 or TRBD2 (6 bases each). Germline assignment: CDR1 SGHAT and CDR2 FQNNGV. The CDR3 is made up of 14 amino acids. V was trimmed by 4 bases and J by 4 bases, leaving 13 bases between them. CDR3 in amino acids: CASSSEGGLETQYF. As DNA, the CDR3 is TGTGCCAGCAGCTCTGAAGGGGGACTAGAGACCCAGTACTTC.

This clone was counted once. As DNA, the CDR3 is TGCGCCAGCAGTGTGGGGGGGGCAAGGAGTTCACCCCTCCACTTT. It yields the protein CASSVGGARSSPLHF. This chain links TRBV10-1 with TRBJ1-6; the D gene is possibly TRBD1 (6 bases). From germline, CDR1 is WNHNN and CDR2 SYGVQD (reference sequence). This CDR3 is 15 amino acids long. V was cut by 4 bases and J by 9 bases, with 16 bases left in between.

Concerning this clone itself: Other DNA sequences in the sample encode the same CDR3. V is TRBV30 and J is TRBJ1-2; no clear D. Germline V gene sequence: CDR1 GTSNPN, CDR2 SVGIG (reference sequence). The CDR3 runs 12 residues. V gave up 5 bases and J gave up 3 bases, with 10 bases separating them. CDR3 amino acids: CAWGDRDYGYTF. Written as DNA, the CDR3 is TGTGCCTGGGGAGACCGGGACTATGGCTACACCTTC. The full variable domain, with the rest looked up from reference TRBV30 and TRBJ1-2, is SQTIHQWPATLVQPVGSPLSLECTVEGTSNPNLYWYRQAAGRGLQLLFYSVGIGQISSEVPQNLSASRPQDRQFILSSKKLLLSDSGFYLCAWGDRDYGYTFGSGTRLTVV.

V gene TRBV30 combines with J gene TRBJ2-5; TRBD2 might be the D (5 bases). The CDR3 is made up of 13 amino acids. Looked up from germline, CDR1 is GTSNPN and CDR2 is SVGIG (reference sequence). V lost 4 bases and J 4 bases, leaving 13 bases between the germline ends. The CDR3 is CAWTGLLPETQYF. CDR3 nucleotides: TGTGCCTGGACTGGACTGCTCCCAGAGACCCAGTACTTC.

The chain couples TRBV28 to TRBJ2-6; possible D gene TRBD2, 6 bases. The ends were cut back, 6 bases at V and 2 bases at J, with 8 bases in the middle. CDR3 length: 14 amino acids. Germline V gives CDR1 MDHEN, CDR2 SYDVKM. Written as DNA, the CDR3 is TGTGCCAGCAGACGGGGGACTGGGGCCAACGTCCTGACTTTC. It translates to CASRRGTGANVLTF.

Remarks on this clone: A read error may produce the germline difference seen at one junction end. This chain joins TRBV7-9 and TRBJ1-2; 7 bases are shared with TRBD1. The CDR3 runs 15 residues. CDR1 is SEHNR, CDR2 FQNEAQ, per germline (reference sequence). For the CDR3, the DNA is TGCGCCAGCAGCCAAGTTCCGGGACAGAACTATGGCTACACCTTC. Translating gives CASSQVPGQNYGYTF. The variable domain in full, completed from reference TRBV7-9 and TRBJ1-2, reads DTGVSQNPRHKITKRGQNVTFRCDPISEHNRLYWYRQTLGQGPEFLTYFQNEAQLEKSRLLSDRFSAERPKGSFSTLEIQRTEQGDSAMYLCASSQVPGQNYGYTFGSGTRLTVV.

This clone came up a few times. V gene TRBV5-4 combines with J gene TRBJ2-1; 16 bases map to TRBD2. CDR3 length: 16 amino acids. V gave up 4 bases and J gave up 4 bases; unmatched junction bases: 2. The germline gives CDR1 SGHNT, CDR2 YYREEE (reference sequence). CDR3 residues: CASSKGLAGGYNEQFF. As DNA, the CDR3 is TGTGCCAGCAGCAAGGGACTAGCGGGGGGGTACAATGAGCAGTTCTTC.

V is TRBV7-2 and J is TRBJ2-5, with 7 nucleotides matching TRBD2. V shed 4 bases, J shed 5 bases, and the junction held 10 bases outside the gene matches. Per germline, CDR1 SGHTA and CDR2 FQGNSA. The length of the CDR3 is 15 residues. The CDR3 reads CASSWAGVGSETQYF. CDR3 nucleotide sequence: TGTGCCAGCAGCTGGGCGGGAGTAGGGTCGGAGACCCAGTACTTC. The full variable domain, in which reference TRBV7-2 and TRBJ2-5 provide the parts outside the CDR3, is GAGVSQSPSNKVTEKGKDVELRCDPISGHTALYWYRQSLGQGLEFLIYFQGNSAPDKSGLPSDRFSAERTGGSVSTLTIQRTQQEDSAVYLCASSWAGVGSETQYFGPGTRLLVL.

This clone has only a few counts. This sequence joins TRBV5-1 and TRBJ1-3, with D hard to call. The CDR3 contains 15 residues. Trimming stripped 4 bases from V and 0 bases from J, with 11 bases between. From germline, CDR1 is SGHRS and CDR2 YFSETQ. CDR3 nucleotide sequence: TGCGCCAGCAGCGGCGGAGGCGTCTCTGGAAACACCATATATTTT. As protein: CASSGGGVSGNTIYF.

The CDR3: CASSVSGTAYEQYF. The DNA for the CDR3 is TGTGCCAGCAGCGTTAGCGGGACCGCCTACGAGCAGTACTTC. The rearrangement links TRBV7-2 to TRBJ2-5, with 8 positions matching TRBD2. The DNA end is a closer match to TRBJ2-7, so the J assignment may be wrong. CDR1 SGHTA and CDR2 FQGNSA come from the germline V gene. This CDR3 comprises 14 residues.

This clone appeared a few times. The chain couples TRBV13 to TRBJ1-1, with D possibly being TRBD1 (5 bases). Trimming removed 0 bases from V and 1 base from J, with 9 bases in between. The CDR3 spans 15 residues. CDR1 is PRHDT, CDR2 FYEKMQ, per germline (reference sequence). The DNA for the CDR3 is TGTGCCAGCAGCTTAGGACAGGTAAAGAACACTGAAGCTTTCTTT. Encoded protein: CASSLGQVKNTEAFF.

The sample holds many counts of this clone. Additional DNA sequences in this sample encode the identical CDR3. The J gene is TRBJ1-2, the V gene TRBV7-2; the D gene is possibly TRBD1 (6 bases). Germline CDR1 and CDR2: SGHTA and FQGNSA. The CDR3 runs 13 residues. Trimming pared 2 bases from V and 7 bases from J, leaving 11 bases between. The CDR3 nucleotides read TGTGCCAGCAGCTTAACCAGGGGAGGTGGCTACACCTTC. Residues: CASSLTRGGGYTF.

V and J are TRBV30 and TRBJ1-6; D remains ambiguous. The CDR3 covers 15 residues. Trimming removed 3 bases at V and 10 bases at J, with 19 bases between. CDR1 is GTSNPN, CDR2 SVGIG, per germline (reference sequence). In nucleotides, the CDR3 is TGTGCCTGGAGCGTCGGGGAAATTAGACACTCACCCCTCCACTTT. It codes for CAWSVGEIRHSPLHF.

The chain recombines TRBV10-3 with TRBJ2-5, with D hard to call. The tail of the sequence fits TRBJ2-7 better, so the J call may be wrong. Germline CDR1 and CDR2: ENHRY and SYGVKD. The CDR3 loop spans 11 amino acids. This chain's CDR3 is CAISEAGEQYF. The CDR3 DNA sequence: TGTGCCATCAGTGAGGCAGGCGAGCAGTACTTC.

The rearrangement uses TRBV5-1 and TRBJ1-2; D remains unclear. V gave up 0 bases and J gave up 5 bases, with 8 bases separating them. The CDR3 consists of 13 residues. Germline V gives CDR1 SGHRS, CDR2 YFSETQ. Here the CDR3 DNA reads TGCGCCAGCAGCTTGGAACCGGTTTATGGCTACACCTTC. It specifies CASSLEPVYGYTF. Drawing the rest from reference TRBV5-1 and TRBJ1-2, the complete variable domain is KAGVTQTPRYLIKTRGQQVTLSCSPISGHRSVSWYQQTPGQGLQFLFEYFSETQRNKGNFPGRFSGRQFSNSRSEMNVSTLELGDSALYLCASSLEPVYGYTFGSGTRLTVV.

The chain links TRBV5-1 to TRBJ2-5; maybe TRBD2 (6 bases). In germline, CDR1 is SGHRS, CDR2 YFSETQ. V lost 4 bases, J lost 5 bases, and 18 bases lay in between. The CDR3 consists of 15 residues. The DNA for the CDR3 is TGCGCCAGCAGCATGGGGGACTTTTTAGTGGAGACCCAGTACTTC. Protein: CASSMGDFLVETQYF.

This chain links TRBV29-1 with TRBJ2-7; D gene ambiguous. Germline loops: CDR1 SQVTM, CDR2 ANQGSEA. Trimming stripped 2 bases from V and 2 bases from J, with 13 bases between. The CDR3 consists of 14 residues. CDR3 amino acids: CSVEQQDGPYEQYF. Written as DNA, the CDR3 is TGCAGCGTTGAACAGCAGGACGGGCCCTACGAGCAGTACTTC.

The chain carries TRBV6-1 and TRBJ1-3; D remains unclear. Trimming stripped 5 bases from V and 0 bases from J, with 11 bases between. This CDR3 spans 15 amino acids. Germline CDR1 MNHNS, CDR2 SASEGT. In DNA form, the CDR3 reads TGTGCCAGCAGTCCCCTAGGGCCCTCTGGAAACACCATATATTTT. Protein product: CASSPLGPSGNTIYF.

About this clone itself: The sample carries other DNA sequences with the same CDR3. The rearrangement joins TRBV4-3 to TRBJ2-1, with a weak D call TRBD1 (5 bases). The CDR3 is made up of 12 amino acids. The V and J ends lost 0 bases and 10 bases respectively, with 7 bases between them. Per the germline V gene, CDR1 is LGHNA and CDR2 is YSLEER. Here the CDR3 reads CASSQDWGEQFF. CDR3 coding DNA: TGCGCCAGCAGCCAAGATTGGGGCGAGCAGTTCTTC.

The chain carries TRBV6-1 and TRBJ2-2, with TRBD1 identical over 10 bases. J gave up 6 bases and V 7 bases, and 5 bases lay outside the gene matches. Germline loops: CDR1 MNHNS, CDR2 SASEGT. The CDR3 runs 14 residues. CDR3 sequence (DNA): TGTGCCAGCATTCTGACAGGGGGCCCCGGGGAGCTGTTTTTT. Its protein product is CASILTGGPGELFF.

The chain recombines TRBV11-1 with TRBJ1-6; the D is unclear. Germline V gene lookup returns CDR1 SGHAT and CDR2 FQDESV (reference sequence). Trimming removed 1 base from V and 19 bases from J, with 14 bases in between. CDR3 size: 12 residues. The CDR3 nucleotides read TGTGCCAGCAGCTTAGATCCTTTGCTCGTTCACTTT. The encoded protein is CASSLDPLLVHF.